The 15 T cell receptor beta chains presented below share a single source sample, sequenced in a study of T cells in Graves' hyperthyroidism and ophthalmopathy. TCR beta CDR3 regions were amplified from RNA transcripts. First-round RT-PCR targeting the TCR CDR3 was performed with the HTBI primer set. Via MiXCR, TCRdb re-called the multiplex PCR reads, giving one row per CDR3 protein. The repertoire includes approximately 600,000 distinct CDR3 sequences, around 20% of them detected once, and approximately 30% sits in the top ten. Sequenced input: blood. The source of these receptors is a man under 40 with Graves' ophthalmopathy.

The chain combines TRBV20-1 with TRBJ2-7; possible D gene TRBD1, 6 bases. The V end lost 4 bases, the J end lost 2 bases, and 18 bases lay between the germline ends. This CDR3 contains 15 residues. Germline loops: CDR1 DFQATT, CDR2 SNEGSKA (reference sequence). CDR3 in amino acids: CSATPPRTETYEQYF. For the CDR3, the DNA is TGCAGTGCTACCCCCCCCAGGACAGAGACCTACGAGCAGTACTTC.

This clonotype was seen repeatedly, ten times or more. This chain connects TRBV28 to TRBJ2-1; 14 positions agree with TRBD2. The V gene's germline CDR1 is MDHEN and CDR2 SYDVKM. This CDR3 has 17 residues. With 4 bases clipped from V and 9 bases from J, the junction kept 11 bases outside the gene matches. The CDR3, as DNA: TGTGCCAGCAGTTCCCCCCCGGGGACTAGCGGGAGAGGTGAGCAGTTCTTC. This codes for CASSSPPGTSGRGEQFF.

This clonotype was observed many times. This chain links TRBV28 with TRBJ1-5, with a possible D match to TRBD1 (6 bases). V was trimmed by 3 bases and J by 5 bases, leaving 11 bases between them. CDR3 length: 14 residues. The V gene's germline CDR1 is MDHEN and CDR2 SYDVKM. The CDR3 DNA reads as TGTGCCAGCAGTTTTGGGGGGCAGGATCAGCCCCAGCATTTT. It is translated as CASSFGGQDQPQHF. Using reference TRBV28 and TRBJ1-5 for the parts outside the CDR3, the full variable domain is DVKVTQSSRYLVKRTGEKVFLECVQDMDHENMFWYRQDPGLGLRLIYFSYDVKMKEKGDIPEGYSVSREKKERFSLILESASTNQTSMYLCASSFGGQDQPQHFGDGTRLSIL.

A remark on this clonotype: One end of the junction is discordant with germline, which a read error may explain. The V call is TRBV12-3 or TRBV12-4, the J call TRBJ1-3; 8 bases line up with TRBD1. The CDR3 has 16 residues. DNA of the CDR3: TGTGCCAGCAGTCATATCGGACAGGGTGCGGGAAACACCACATATTTT. The encoded protein is CASSHIGQGAGNTTYF.

This sequence joins TRBV28 and TRBJ1-3; D unresolved. The CDR3 extends over 15 amino acids. V was shortened by 4 bases and J by 0 bases, with 10 bases between the two germline ends. Per the germline V gene, CDR1 is MDHEN and CDR2 is SYDVKM. The CDR3 DNA follows: TGTGCCAGCAGTTCCGATTCTCGCTCTGGAAACACCATATATTTT. It is translated as CASSSDSRSGNTIYF.

This clonotype has just a few counts. The chain joins TRBV3-1 to TRBJ1-4; TRBD1 is a possible D gene (6 bases). Germline V CDR1 and CDR2: LGHDT, YNNKEL (reference sequence). V lost 5 bases, J lost 5 bases, and 15 bases lay in between. This CDR3 has 15 amino acids. DNA for the CDR3: TGTGCCAGCAGCTACCTTGGGGGGCGGAATGAAAAACTGTTTTTT. It codes for CASSYLGGRNEKLFF.

CDR3 residues: CASSSGESQETQYF. The DNA for the CDR3 is TGTGCCAGCAGTTCAGGGGAGTCCCAAGAGACCCAGTACTTC. The V gene is TRBV28, the J gene TRBJ2-5; tentatively, D is TRBD1 (6 bases). The V and J ends lost 4 bases and 1 base respectively, with 10 bases between them. This CDR3 comprises 14 residues. Germline CDR1 and CDR2: MDHEN and SYDVKM.

This clonotype has a handful of counts. The genes are TRBV4-1 and TRBJ2-7, with D possibly matching TRBD1 (5 bases). This CDR3 is 14 amino acids long. The V end was cut by 0 bases, the J end by 6 bases, with 12 bases between. Germline V gives CDR1 MGHRA, CDR2 YSYEKL. CDR3 sequence: CASSQEGRVSEQYF. CDR3 sequence (DNA): TGCGCCAGCAGCCAAGAAGGCAGGGTAAGCGAGCAGTACTTC.

This clonotype was observed many times. The chain has TRBV28 and TRBJ2-7; D is perhaps TRBD1 (5 bases). Trimming stripped 2 bases from V and 3 bases from J, with 11 bases between. The CDR3 is 14 residues long. Germline CDR1 MDHEN, CDR2 SYDVKM. The CDR3 DNA sequence: TGTGCCAGCAGTTTAAAGCAGGGAAGCTACGAGCAGTACTTC. This sequence encodes CASSLKQGSYEQYF.

This clonotype has more than one count but fewer than ten. Here the CDR3 DNA reads TGTGCCAGCTCACCAAGGCAGAAAGAGACCCAGTACTTC. This translates into CASSPRQKETQYF. The genes are TRBV18 and TRBJ2-5; D remains unclear. Trimming cost V 2 bases and J 3 bases, with 7 bases left between them. Germline values: CDR1 KGHSH, CDR2 LQKENI. This CDR3 region has 13 residues.

The V call is TRBV29-1, the J call TRBJ2-7, with 8 nucleotides matching TRBD2. This CDR3 contains 12 residues. Trimming at V came to 4 bases and at J to 5 bases, leaving 4 bases not matched to a gene. The germline V gene encodes CDR1 SQVTM and CDR2 ANQGSEA. The CDR3 region has the DNA TGCAGCGTTGCAGCGGGAGTAAACGAGCAGTACTTC. Encoded protein: CSVAAGVNEQYF.

This clonotype was counted at least ten times. The genes are TRBV7-9 and TRBJ2-1, with D tentatively TRBD2 (5 bases). In germline, CDR1 is SEHNR, CDR2 FQNEAQ (reference sequence). The CDR3 contains 14 residues. The V and J ends lost 5 bases and 8 bases respectively, with 16 bases between them. CDR3 loop: CASSHPGRADEQFF. The CDR3 nucleotides are TGTGCCAGCAGCCATCCTGGGAGAGCCGATGAGCAGTTCTTC.

This clonotype was seen only a few times. V is TRBV4-1 and J is TRBJ2-7; no firm D call. The CDR3 length is 14 residues. The V gene's germline CDR1 is MGHRA and CDR2 YSYEKL. The V gene lost 4 bases and the J gene lost 2 bases, with 12 bases spanning the gap. The CDR3 coding sequence is TGCGCCAGCAGCCCCTTACAGAATCCCTACGAGCAGTACTTC. Translating gives CASSPLQNPYEQYF.

This clonotype was counted only a few times. The chain is built from TRBV13 and TRBJ2-1, with TRBD1 matching 10 bases. Germline CDR1 PRHDT, CDR2 FYEKMQ (reference sequence). V dropped 5 bases and J dropped 7; count of bases not matched to a gene: 5. This CDR3 has 14 residues. The CDR3 reads CASSHRQGANEQFF. The CDR3 DNA is TGTGCCAGCAGCCACAGACAGGGGGCGAATGAGCAGTTCTTC.

This chain links TRBV28 with TRBJ2-5; perhaps TRBD1 as D (5 bases). CDR1 and CDR2 from the germline V gene are MDHEN and SYDVKM. V was trimmed by 7 bases and J by 2 bases, leaving 14 bases between them. The CDR3 sequence is 14 residues long. In DNA form, the CDR3 reads TGTGCCAGCAACCTGGGGCTCCTACAAGAGACCCAGTACTTC. It encodes CASNLGLLQETQYF.